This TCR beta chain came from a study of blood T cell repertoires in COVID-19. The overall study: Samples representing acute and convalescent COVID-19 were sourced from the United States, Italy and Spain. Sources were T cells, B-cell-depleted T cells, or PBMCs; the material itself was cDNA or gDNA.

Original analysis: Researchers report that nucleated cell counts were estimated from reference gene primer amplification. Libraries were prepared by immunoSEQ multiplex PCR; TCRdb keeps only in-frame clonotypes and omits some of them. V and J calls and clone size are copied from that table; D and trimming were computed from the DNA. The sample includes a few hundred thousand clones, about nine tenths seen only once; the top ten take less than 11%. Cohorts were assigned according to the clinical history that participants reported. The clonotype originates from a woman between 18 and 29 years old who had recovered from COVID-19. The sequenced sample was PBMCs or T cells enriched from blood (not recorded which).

CDR3 loop: CASSPGLEAFF. CDR3 nucleotide sequence: TGTGCCAGCAGCCCGGGACTTGAAGCTTTCTTT. The J gene is TRBJ1-1, the V gene TRBV12-3 or TRBV12-4, with a possible D match to TRBD1 (5 bases). Trimming left V 6 bases short and J 7 bases short, with 9 bases between. CDR3 size: 11 residues.